Shown below are 25 T cell receptor beta chains from a single sample sequenced in a study of response to subunit inactivated influenza vaccine (dated by TCRdb to the late 2010s). Receptors were amplified or captured by RT-PCR. TCRdb names Illumina HiSeq 2500 as the instrument used. TCRdb passed the public sequencing reads through fastp at Q25 and MiXCR, retaining productive beta sequences. Every distinct CDR3 protein forms one entry, paired with its most common genes and DNA. The sample includes about 540,000 distinct CDR3 sequences, with under 30% observed a single time. The ten largest clones take up 2.5% to 3% of the sample. The data were also submitted as part of a second study, on T cells expressing NK-cell markers. As described in the second report: 5'RACE template switching, by which a universal primer site and unique molecular identifiers were added, was used to make TCR beta cDNA libraries.

The sample was CD4+ T cells sorted from PBMCs, taken less than 13 days after vaccination. The receptors derive from a man aged 50 to 60 who received an inactivated influenza vaccine. Donor details come from another sample of the same person, matched by shared clones.

The J gene is TRBJ2-7, the V gene TRBV6-5; unclear D gene. The V end lost 0 bases, the J end lost 4 bases, and 10 bases lay between the germline ends. Looked up from germline, CDR1 is MNHEY and CDR2 is SVGAGI. This CDR3 has 14 amino acids. The CDR3 bases are TGTGCCAGCAGTTACTCTTTTCCGAATTACGAGCAGTACTTC. Amino acids: CASSYSFPNYEQYF.

J is TRBJ1-2 and V is TRBV10-2; D is undetermined. CDR3 length: 14 amino acids. Germline lookup yields CDR1 WSHSY and CDR2 SAAADI. Trimming removed 3 bases from V and 4 bases from J, with 12 bases in between. The CDR3 loop reads CASSDGGRSYGYTF. In nucleotides, the CDR3 is TGCGCCAGCAGTGATGGTGGACGGAGCTATGGCTACACCTTC.

This clonotype was observed a handful of times. This chain links TRBV6-1 with TRBJ1-2; 9 nucleotides match TRBD1. Trimming removed 6 bases from V and 8 bases from J; junction bases left unmatched: 13. Germline V gives CDR1 MNHNS, CDR2 SASEGT. The CDR3 is 15 amino acids. The CDR3: CASRDPQGAKVGYTF. DNA of the CDR3: TGTGCCAGCAGGGACCCACAGGGGGCCAAGGTCGGCTACACCTTC.

The chain joins TRBV19 to TRBJ2-1; 9 nucleotides agree with TRBD1. The germline V gene has CDR1 LNHDA and CDR2 SQIVND (reference sequence). The junction had 10 bases not matched to a gene; V was cut back by 5 bases and J by 8 bases. The CDR3 has 15 amino acids. The CDR3 DNA follows: TGTGCCAGTAGTCGCCGGGGACAGGGCCTCGATGAGCAGTTCTTC. Translated, it gives CASSRRGQGLDEQFF.

The chain is built from TRBV9 and TRBJ2-3; D tentatively fits TRBD1 or TRBD2 (5 bases each). There are 13 residues in the CDR3. Trimming took 4 bases from V and 2 from J, leaving 8 bases between them. Germline V gene sequence: CDR1 SGDLS, CDR2 YYNGEE. CDR3 DNA: TGTGCCAGCAGCATCGGGGCCACAGATACGCAGTATTTT. Its protein is CASSIGATDTQYF. Looking up the rest from reference TRBV9 and TRBJ2-3 gives the full variable domain: DSGVTQTPKHLITATGQRVTLRCSPRSGDLSVYWYQQSLDQGLQFLIQYYNGEERAKGNILERFSAQQFPDLHSELNLSSLELGDSALYFCASSIGATDTQYFGPGTRLTVL.

The rearrangement uses TRBV7-2 and TRBJ2-3, with D possibly called TRBD1 or TRBD2 (5 bases each). This CDR3 region has 14 residues. Germline loops: CDR1 SGHTA, CDR2 FQGNSA. Trimming took 4 bases from V and 0 from J, leaving 8 bases between them. The CDR3 nucleotides are TGTGCCAGCAGCTACAGGACTAGCACAGATACGCAGTATTTT. It yields the protein CASSYRTSTDTQYF.

The chain uses TRBV20-1 and TRBJ2-7; D is unresolved. The germline V and J ends were trimmed by 0 bases and 9 bases, with 15 bases remaining between them. Germline CDR1 reads DFQATT; CDR2 reads SNEGSKA (reference sequence). This CDR3 spans 13 amino acids. DNA for the CDR3: TGCAGTGCTAGAGAGAGAGGAAAAAGGAGGCAGTACTTC. Amino acids: CSARERGKRRQYF.

The V call is TRBV19, the J call TRBJ1-1; D might be TRBD1 (6 bases). The V gene's germline CDR1 is LNHDA and CDR2 SQIVND (reference sequence). The CDR3 is 13 amino acids. Trimming cost V 6 bases and J 7 bases, with 15 bases left between them. In DNA, the CDR3 is TGTGCCAGTAGATCAACAGGGATCAGTGAAGCTTTCTTT. It translates to CASRSTGISEAFF.

This clonotype was observed a few times. This chain connects TRBV9 to TRBJ2-2, with TRBD1 matching over 7 bases. The trim removed 0 bases at V and 6 bases at J, leaving 2 bases unmatched. From germline, CDR1 is SGDLS and CDR2 YYNGEE. This CDR3 has 14 amino acids. As DNA, the CDR3 is TGTGCCAGCAGCGTAGAGGACAGGCCCGGGGAGCTGTTTTTT. Amino acid sequence: CASSVEDRPGELFF.

This clonotype was found a few times. The chain has TRBV7-2 and TRBJ2-3; 8 bases map to TRBD2. This CDR3 spans 15 amino acids. The J segment lost 2 bases and the V segment lost 5 bases, leaving 6 bases of the junction unmatched. The germline V gene encodes CDR1 SGHTA and CDR2 FQGNSA. CDR3 DNA: TGTGCCAGCAGCCCACTAGCGGCCGTCACAGATACGCAGTATTTT. Translated, it gives CASSPLAAVTDTQYF.

V and J are TRBV12-3 or TRBV12-4 and TRBJ1-5; unclear D gene. The V end was cut by 0 bases, the J end by 1 base, with 7 bases between. CDR3 length equals 15 residues. The CDR3 is CASSLASQSNQPQHF. CDR3 in DNA: TGTGCCAGCAGTTTAGCTTCACAGAGCAATCAGCCCCAGCATTTT.

This chain joins TRBV12-5 and TRBJ2-3, with D maybe TRBD2 (6 bases). V gave up 5 bases and J gave up 6 bases, with 12 bases separating them. Germline V lookup: CDR1 LGHNT, CDR2 FRNRAP. CDR3 length equals 13 residues. The CDR3 coding sequence is TGTGCTAGTGGTAGGTCTAGCGTGGATACGCAGTATTTT. Translating gives CASGRSSVDTQYF. The full variable domain, its missing parts supplied by reference TRBV12-5 and TRBJ2-3, is DARVTQTPRHKVTEMGQEVTMRCQPILGHNTVFWYRQTMMQGLELLAYFRNRAPLDDSGMPKDRFSAEMPDATLATLKIQPSEPRDSAVYFCASGRSSVDTQYFGPGTRLTVL.

This clonotype showed up just a few times. This CDR3 is CASSFQREFGTDTQYF. Written as DNA, the CDR3 is TGTGCCAGCAGTTTCCAGCGGGAGTTCGGCACAGATACGCAGTATTTT. The rearrangement uses TRBV12-3 or TRBV12-4 and TRBJ2-3; TRBD2 aligns across 8 bases. The CDR3 runs 16 residues. J was trimmed by 1 base and V by 3 bases; bases with no gene match: 6.

The chain joins TRBV4-3 to TRBJ2-2; D possibly corresponds to TRBD2 (5 bases). Germline V gene sequence: CDR1 LGHNA, CDR2 YSLEER. This CDR3 region has 14 residues. V was trimmed by 0 bases and J by 6 bases, leaving 8 bases between them. CDR3 region: CASSQEGGSGELFF. The DNA of the CDR3 is TGCGCCAGCAGCCAAGAAGGAGGTTCCGGGGAGCTGTTTTTT.

This clonotype was counted only a few times. This sequence joins TRBV12-3 or TRBV12-4 and TRBJ2-1, with 8 bases matching TRBD2. The CDR3 loop spans 14 amino acids. J gave up 12 bases and V 4 bases, and 11 bases lay outside the gene matches. CDR3 region: CASSSSGGPIGQFF. Here the CDR3 DNA reads TGTGCCAGCAGTTCCAGCGGGGGCCCTATAGGGCAGTTCTTC.

There are a few counts of this clonotype. The gene calls are TRBV6-1 and TRBJ2-7; TRBD1 matches at 10 bases. The ends lost 7 bases at V and 2 bases at J; junction bases unmatched: 5. Germline V lookup: CDR1 MNHNS, CDR2 SASEGT. The CDR3 spans 14 residues. The CDR3: CASKRGQGTYEQYF. CDR3 bases: TGTGCCAGCAAAAGGGGACAGGGGACCTACGAGCAGTACTTC.

Only a few counts were recorded for this clonotype. Written as DNA, the CDR3 is TGTGCCAGCAGCCGAGGGGCCGTCGGGCAGTACTTC. Amino acid sequence: CASSRGAVGQYF. The chain joins TRBV7-9 to TRBJ2-7, with D tentatively TRBD1 or TRBD2 (5 bases each). From germline, CDR1 is SEHNR and CDR2 FQNEAQ (reference sequence). The CDR3 length is 12 residues. V was cut by 5 bases and J by 9 bases, with 14 bases left in between.

The rearrangement links TRBV12-3 or TRBV12-4 to TRBJ2-3; a weak D match, TRBD2 (6 bases). The CDR3 has 14 amino acids. V was pared by 7 bases and J by 0 bases, with 11 bases between. CDR3 nucleotides: TGTGCCAGCAAGAGGGGAGGCAGCACAGATACGCAGTATTTT. This codes for CASKRGGSTDTQYF.

The chain employs TRBV20-1 and TRBJ2-3, with 13 bases fitting TRBD2. V lost 5 bases to trimming and J lost 6 bases; unmatched junction nucleotides: 2. Germline V CDR1 and CDR2: DFQATT, SNEGSKA (reference sequence). The CDR3 runs 13 residues. The CDR3 sequence is CSARTSGSDTQYF. As DNA, the CDR3 is TGCAGTGCTCGGACTAGCGGGAGCGATACGCAGTATTTT.

This chain uses TRBV6-5 with TRBJ2-6; the D is unclear. Germline V CDR1 and CDR2: MNHEY, SVGAGI. V was trimmed by 2 bases and J by 0 bases, leaving 11 bases between them. This CDR3 has 17 residues. CDR3 nucleotides: TGTGCCAGCAGTTACGTATTCAGGCTCTCTGGGGCCAACGTCCTGACTTTC. It is translated as CASSYVFRLSGANVLTF.

The rearrangement links TRBV20-1 to TRBJ2-5, with TRBD1 matching over 8 bases. This CDR3 is built from 15 residues. The junction had 8 bases not matched to a gene; V was cut back by 0 bases and J by 5 bases. Germline values: CDR1 DFQATT, CDR2 SNEGSKA (reference sequence). The CDR3 nucleotides read TGCAGTGCTAGAGATTCGCAGGGGGCGAGGGAGACCCAGTACTTC. Translation: CSARDSQGARETQYF.

This clonotype showed up many times. The chain couples TRBV29-1 to TRBJ1-2; no clear D. From germline, CDR1 is SQVTM and CDR2 ANQGSEA. This CDR3 has 12 residues. The V and J ends lost 4 bases and 5 bases respectively, with 11 bases between them. CDR3: CSVAAGRYGYTF. The CDR3 DNA reads TGCAGCGTTGCGGCAGGCCGGTATGGCTACACCTTC.

V gene TRBV4-1 combines with J gene TRBJ1-4, with D perhaps TRBD1 (6 bases). Germline CDR1 and CDR2: MGHRA and YSYEKL. CDR3 size: 22 residues. The V and J ends lost 3 bases and 7 bases respectively, with 36 bases between them. CDR3 protein: CASSHFGGTRTPNPVDSEKLFF. As DNA, the CDR3 is TGCGCCAGCAGCCACTTTGGGGGGACAAGAACCCCAAACCCGGTGGATTCTGAAAAACTGTTTTTT.

This clonotype was observed a handful of times. This rearrangement joins TRBV18 to TRBJ2-2; D call uncertain. Between the trimmed V and J ends, which lost 3 bases and 2 bases, there was a span of 4 bases. The CDR3 length is 13 residues. CDR1 is KGHSH and CDR2 is LQKENI in the germline V gene. CDR3 bases: TGTGCCAGCTCACCGGACAACACCGGGGAGCTGTTTTTT. This codes for CASSPDNTGELFF.

The genes are TRBV5-1 and TRBJ2-7, with a tentative D call TRBD2 (6 bases). Germline CDR1 and CDR2: SGHRS and YFSETQ. V shed 0 bases and J shed 4 bases, with 11 bases lying between them. The CDR3 is made up of 14 amino acids. In nucleotides, the CDR3 is TGCGCCAGCAGCTTGGTGAAGGGGAGGTACGAGCAGTACTTC. Translation: CASSLVKGRYEQYF.